The present T cell receptor beta chain was sequenced within a study of radiotherapy plus CTLA-4 blockade in lung cancer. Study-level results: The best prediction of response reportedly came from early blood T cell clone dynamics, with interferon-beta.

The study gave focal radiation plus ipilimumab CTLA-4 blockade to patients with chemo-refractory metastatic non-small-cell lung cancer. This clone was detected only a few times. What it recognizes is unknown. Assay used: immunoSEQ multiplex PCR; TCRdb lists only in-frame clones, some missing. The sample has roughly 120,000 clones; 78% are singletons. Germline CDR1 and CDR2: MDHEN and SYDVKM. V shed 5 bases and J shed 3 bases, with 11 bases lying between them. This CDR3 has 13 residues. The TCR was taken from a human donor with non-small cell lung cancer who had a partial response to radiotherapy plus ipilimumab. The chain uses TRBV28 and TRBJ2-7; perhaps TRBD1 as D (6 bases). This sample comprised peripheral blood, obtained from a patient treated with radiotherapy plus ipilimumab. The CDR3 bases are TGTGCCAGCAGTCAGACAGGACTCTACGAGCAGTACGTC. It yields the protein CASSQTGLYEQYV.